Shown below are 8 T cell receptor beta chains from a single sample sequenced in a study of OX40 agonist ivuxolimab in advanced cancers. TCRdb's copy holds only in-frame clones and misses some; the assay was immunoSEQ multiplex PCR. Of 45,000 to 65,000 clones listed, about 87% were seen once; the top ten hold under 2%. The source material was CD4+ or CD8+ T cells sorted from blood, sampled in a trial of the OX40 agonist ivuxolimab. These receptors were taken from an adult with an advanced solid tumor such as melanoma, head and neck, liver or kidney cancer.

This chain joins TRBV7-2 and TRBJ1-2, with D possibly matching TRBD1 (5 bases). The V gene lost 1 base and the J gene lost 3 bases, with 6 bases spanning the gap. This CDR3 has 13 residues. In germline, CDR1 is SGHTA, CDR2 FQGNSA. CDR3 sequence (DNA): TGTGCCAGCAGCTTAGGACAGTACTATGGCTACACCTTC. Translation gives CASSLGQYYGYTF.

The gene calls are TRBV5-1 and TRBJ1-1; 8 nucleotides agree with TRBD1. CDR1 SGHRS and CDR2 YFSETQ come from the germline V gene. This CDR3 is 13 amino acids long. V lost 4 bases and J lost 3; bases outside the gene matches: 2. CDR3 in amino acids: CASSRQGYTEAFF. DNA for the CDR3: TGCGCCAGCAGCCGACAGGGGTACACTGAAGCTTTCTTT.

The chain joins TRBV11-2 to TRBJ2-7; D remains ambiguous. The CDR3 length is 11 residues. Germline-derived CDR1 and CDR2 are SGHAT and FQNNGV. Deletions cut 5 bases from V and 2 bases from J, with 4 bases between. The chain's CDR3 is CASSVTYEQYF. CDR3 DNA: TGTGCCAGCAGCGTGACCTACGAGCAGTACTTC.

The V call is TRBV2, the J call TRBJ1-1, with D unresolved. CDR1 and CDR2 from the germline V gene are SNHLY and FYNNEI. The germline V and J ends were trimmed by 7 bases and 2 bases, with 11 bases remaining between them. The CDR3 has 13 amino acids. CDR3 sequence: CASTPDGNTEAFF. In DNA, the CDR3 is TGTGCCAGCACCCCCGACGGTAACACTGAAGCTTTCTTT.

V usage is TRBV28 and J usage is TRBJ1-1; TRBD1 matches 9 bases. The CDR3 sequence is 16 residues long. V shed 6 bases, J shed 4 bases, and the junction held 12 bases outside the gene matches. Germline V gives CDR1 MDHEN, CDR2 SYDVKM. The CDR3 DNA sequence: TGTGCCAGCAGCCTTAGTACAGGGGGCGCGGGCACTGAAGCTTTCTTT. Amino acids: CASSLSTGGAGTEAFF.

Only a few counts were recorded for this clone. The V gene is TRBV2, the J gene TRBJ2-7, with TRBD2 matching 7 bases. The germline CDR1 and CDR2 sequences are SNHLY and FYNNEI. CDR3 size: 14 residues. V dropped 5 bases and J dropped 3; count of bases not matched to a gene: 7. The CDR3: CASSPVGGYYEQYF. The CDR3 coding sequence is TGTGCCAGCAGTCCGGTGGGAGGGTACTACGAGCAGTACTTC.

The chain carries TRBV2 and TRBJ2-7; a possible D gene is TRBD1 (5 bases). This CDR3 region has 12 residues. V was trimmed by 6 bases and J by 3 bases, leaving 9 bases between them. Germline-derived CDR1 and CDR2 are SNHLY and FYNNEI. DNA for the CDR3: TGTGCCAGCAGCCTGCAGGGCTACGAGCAGTACGTC. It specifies CASSLQGYEQYV.

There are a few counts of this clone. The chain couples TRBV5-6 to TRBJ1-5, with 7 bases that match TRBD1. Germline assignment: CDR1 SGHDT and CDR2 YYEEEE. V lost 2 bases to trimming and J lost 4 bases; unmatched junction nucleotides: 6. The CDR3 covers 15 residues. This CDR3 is CASSLTGTANQPQHF. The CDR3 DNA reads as TGTGCCAGCAGCTTAACCGGGACAGCAAATCAGCCCCAGCATTTT.